This is a list of T cell receptor beta chains from one sample in a study of human T cells and chemical hapten exposure. TCRdb re-called the RACE reads with MiXCR, one entry per CDR3 protein. The sample holds roughly 380,000 distinct CDR3 sequences, roughly 4.8% seen once. Specimen: whole blood, collected in connection with sensitization to the hapten diphenylcyclopropenone (DPC). The receptors were gathered from a woman between 50 and 59 years old with alopecia areata. Some clones in this sample may be carry-over from other donors' samples. The CDR3 runs from the conserved cysteine through the conserved F or W. A D gene is named only where the DNA matches it firmly. The listing skips clone size in some rows; elsewhere it reads once, few, many or a size class.

>TRBJ2-1|TRBV2|NA|NA
CASSVEKGASNEQFF
TGTGCCAGCAGTGTTGAGAAGGGAGCGTCCAATGAGCAGTTCTTC
>TRBJ2-3|TRBV20-1|NA|NA
CSASRRESFTDTQYF
TGCAGTGCTAGCCGACGGGAGTCCTTCACAGATACGCAGTATTTT
>TRBJ2-7|TRBV28|NA|NA
CASSPVVGNYEQYF
TGTGCCAGCAGTCCCGTCGTTGGAAACTACGAGCAGTACTTC
>TRBJ2-7|TRBV30|NA|NA
CAWGPGVPPYEQYF
TGTGCCTGGGGTCCTGGCGTCCCACCCTACGAGCAGTACTTC
>TRBJ2-3|TRBV10-3|few|NA
CAISELGPENRPDTQYF
TGTGCCATCAGTGAGCTAGGACCAGAAAACCGTCCAGATACGCAGTATTTT
>TRBJ1-2|TRBV7-2|NA|NA
CASSPDRTYTF
TGTGCCAGCAGCCCGGACAGAACCTACACCTTC
>TRBJ1-2|TRBV7-2|NA|TRBD1
CASSPYRGLTF
TGTGCCAGCAGCCCGTACAGGGGATTAACCTTC
>TRBJ2-2|TRBV19|many|NA
CASSIGANTGELFF
TGTGCCAGTAGTATAGGTGCAAATACCGGGGAGCTGTTTTTT
>TRBJ1-1|TRBV3-1|many|NA
CASSQNIQGEAFF
TGTGCCAGCAGCCAAAATATACAAGGTGAAGCTTTCTTT
>TRBJ2-3|TRBV7-9|many|TRBD1
CASSFRDRDGDTQYF
TGTGCCAGCAGCTTCCGGGACAGGGATGGCGATACGCAGTATTTT
>TRBJ1-1|TRBV7-2|few|NA
CASSSYRATEAFF
TGTGCCAGCAGCTCCTACAGGGCTACTGAAGCTTTCTTT
>TRBJ1-2|TRBV29-1|many|NA
CSVEDSDGYTF
TGCAGCGTTGAAGATTCTGATGGCTACACCTTC
>TRBJ1-1|TRBV18|many|NA
CASSPQENTEAFF
TGTGCCAGCTCACCGCAGGAGAACACTGAAGCTTTCTTT
>TRBJ1-4|TRBV25-1|NA|NA
CASSEVRGFGEKLFF
TGTGCCAGCAGTGAAGTTAGGGGGTTTGGTGAAAAACTGTTTTTT